The 11 T cell receptor beta chains below all came from one sample that was sequenced in a study of identical twins. TCRdb redid the calling of the 5' RACE reads with MiXCR, one entry per CDR3 protein. The sample has approximately 600,000 distinct CDR3 sequences, roughly 6.6% seen once. Another study also made use of these data, one on yellow fever vaccine responses in identical twins.

What was sequenced was PBMCs. Source of these receptors: a woman in her late teens or twenties in good health.

This chain joins TRBV6-1 and TRBJ1-1, with 8 positions matching TRBD1. The ends lost 7 bases at V and 4 bases at J; junction bases unmatched: 8. The CDR3 is 14 amino acids. Germline V gene lookup returns CDR1 MNHNS and CDR2 SASEGT. The CDR3, as DNA: TGTGCCAGCACCCCAACAGGGGGAGTCACTGAAGCTTTCTTT. It is translated as CASTPTGGVTEAFF.

V usage is TRBV7-2 and J usage is TRBJ2-5; D is undetermined. The CDR3 extends over 14 amino acids. Germline V gives CDR1 SGHTA, CDR2 FQGNSA. The V end was cut by 4 bases, the J end by 5 bases, with 14 bases between. In DNA form, the CDR3 reads TGTGCCAGCAGCTGGAGACCGACACGGGAGACCCAGTACTTC. Translated, it gives CASSWRPTRETQYF.

The J gene is TRBJ2-5, the V gene TRBV18; no reliable D call. Between the trimmed V and J ends, which lost 6 bases and 1 base, there was a span of 12 bases. CDR1 is KGHSH and CDR2 is LQKENI in the germline V gene. The CDR3 consists of 14 residues. The CDR3 sequence is CASSEQGLQETQYF. CDR3 DNA: TGTGCCAGCTCCGAACAAGGGCTCCAAGAGACCCAGTACTTC.

This clonotype was counted only a few times. This rearrangement joins TRBV3-1 to TRBJ2-7; TRBD2 matches 10 bases. Looked up from germline, CDR1 is LGHDT and CDR2 is YNNKEL (reference sequence). Trimming at V came to 1 base and at J to 7 bases, leaving 10 bases not matched to a gene. The CDR3 contains 16 residues. Here the CDR3 reads CASSQGLAGVSGEQYF. DNA of the CDR3: TGTGCCAGCAGCCAAGGGCTAGCGGGAGTCTCTGGGGAGCAGTACTTC.

The gene calls are TRBV5-6 and TRBJ2-7; 9 positions agree with TRBD1. J was trimmed by 3 bases and V by 3 bases; bases with no gene match: 4. The CDR3 covers 14 residues. The germline CDR1 and CDR2 sequences are SGHDT and YYEEEE. The CDR3 region has the DNA TGTGCCAGCAGCTCGGAGACAGGGGGCTACGAGCAGTACGTC. Residues: CASSSETGGYEQYV.

The V and J genes are TRBV3-1 and TRBJ1-3; D is undetermined. Between the trimmed V and J ends, which lost 5 bases and 0 bases, there was a span of 14 bases. CDR1 is LGHDT, CDR2 YNNKEL, per germline (reference sequence). The CDR3 has 16 amino acids. Here the CDR3 DNA reads TGTGCCAGCAGCAAGACCAGGATTTACTCTGGAAACACCATATATTTT. This gives the protein CASSKTRIYSGNTIYF. Looking up the rest from reference TRBV3-1 and TRBJ1-3 gives the full variable domain: DTAVSQTPKYLVTQMGNDKSIKCEQNLGHDTMYWYKQDSKKFLKIMFSYNNKELIINETVPNRFSPKSPDKAHLNLHINSLELGDSAVYFCASSKTRIYSGNTIYFGEGSWLTVV.

The chain combines TRBV6-2 or TRBV6-3 with TRBJ2-7; the D is unclear. With 3 bases removed from V and 5 bases from J, the gap between germline ends came to 14 bases. The CDR3 runs to 14 residues. Germline V gives CDR1 MNHEY, CDR2 SVGEGT. CDR3 region: CASSYYLGVHEQYF. The CDR3 DNA follows: TGTGCCAGCAGTTATTATCTGGGCGTCCACGAGCAGTACTTC.

This clonotype occurred a few times. J is TRBJ2-5 and V is TRBV20-1; no definite D call. CDR1 is DFQATT, CDR2 SNEGSKA, per germline (reference sequence). The ends were cut back, 6 bases at V and 7 bases at J, with 27 bases in the middle. The CDR3 spans 16 residues. As DNA, the CDR3 is TGCAGTGCAACCAAGATCTTAGACGCCCATCCAGGGACCCAGTACTTC. It codes for CSATKILDAHPGTQYF.

This clonotype was counted only a few times. The chain couples TRBV12-3 or TRBV12-4 to TRBJ2-1; 7 bases fit TRBD1. The V gene end was trimmed by 0 bases and the J gene end by 1 base; junction bases not matched to a gene: 9. The CDR3 has 18 residues. The CDR3 region is CASSLALEVQGSYNEQFF. Written as DNA, the CDR3 is TGTGCCAGCAGTTTAGCGCTGGAGGTACAGGGGTCCTACAATGAGCAGTTCTTC.

This clonotype was observed at least ten times. The chain carries TRBV5-5 and TRBJ1-5; D perhaps matches TRBD1 (6 bases). This CDR3 spans 16 amino acids. Trimming stripped 4 bases from V and 4 bases from J, with 18 bases between. CDR1 SGHKS and CDR2 YYEKEE come from the germline V gene (reference sequence). CDR3 in DNA: TGTGCCAGCAGCATACTAGCGGGGGGGGCTAATCAGCCCCAGCATTTT. It codes for CASSILAGGANQPQHF.

The CDR3 sequence is CATSAGSANYGYTF. The CDR3 nucleotides read TGTGCCACCAGTGCTGGCTCAGCTAACTATGGCTACACCTTC. The chain links TRBV24-1 to TRBJ1-2; D is undetermined. Trimming stripped 5 bases from V and 0 bases from J, with 9 bases between. The CDR3 is 14 amino acids. CDR1 and CDR2 (germline): KGHDR, SFDVKD.